This T cell receptor (beta chain) was captured in a study of beta chain features in type 1 diabetes. This clone came up a few times. As every portion of the isolated RNA was reverse transcribed, the sequencing read expressed TCRB transcripts. Profiled with immunoSEQ multiplex PCR; TCRdb holds only in-frame clones, not every one. The top ten clones hold about 0.045% of a sample with more than 350,000 clones, approximately 10% of them seen once. Per germline, CDR1 SQVTM and CDR2 ANQGSEA. Trimming cost V 3 bases and J 1 base, with 13 bases left between them. The CDR3 loop spans 14 amino acids. The gene calls are TRBV29-1 and TRBJ2-7; D ambiguous. The sample was naive CD4+ T cells from blood. This TCR was sampled from a woman aged 18-29 years in good health. This CDR3 reads CSVDTGWGSYEQYF. The DNA for the CDR3 is TGCAGCGTTGATACTGGTTGGGGTTCCTACGAGCAGTACTTC.